This T cell receptor (beta chain) was recovered during a study of identical twins (dated by TCRdb to 2015 to 2016). As for the study more broadly: To test whether fetal clonotypes persist, this study deep-sequenced TCR alpha and beta repertoires from monozygotic twins, from unrelated adults of various ages, and from cord blood. To rule out contamination, replicate twin experiments were performed at different times with different library preparation protocols.

The library was prepared using 5' RACE. Instrument used: Illumina HiSeq 2000. A universal primer binding site was introduced by template switching, and a unique molecular identifier was present in the final cDNA, enabling accurate counting of TCR cDNA molecules. Specific primers in the conserved constant-segment region were used to synthesize first-strand cDNA for TCR alpha and beta chains. Each cDNA library was double barcoded, with a SMART-Mk sample barcode plus Illumina barcodes, to control for contamination. TruSeq adapter sequences along with Illumina sample barcodes were introduced in two successive PCR steps. TCR alpha and beta cDNA libraries were sequenced on the Illumina HiSeq platform with custom primers. The original pipeline was this. MiGEC was used to process raw reads and extract unique molecular identifiers, and MiXCR was used to find CDR3 positions. Recombination models were inferred per individual with the repgenHMM and IGoR tools using an EM algorithm. The tcR package in R was used for shared clonotype analysis, with sharing normalized by the product of cloneset sizes. Out-of-frame nonproductive sequences were analyzed to study raw recombination free of thymic and clonal selection effects. TCRdb reprocessed the public reads (quality trimming at Q25 with fastp, clone calling with MiXCR) and kept in-frame beta chains. Entries are consolidated by CDR3 protein sequence, retaining the most common genes and DNA. The V and J calls and clone size are TCRdb's, not the authors'. The sample table records about 290,000 distinct CDR3 sequences; roughly 9% of these occur just once. The ten largest make up roughly 7% of the sample.

All donors were healthy Caucasians. The twin cohort comprised three pairs of female monozygotic twins, all aged about 18 to 30 years. CD4+ and CD8+ T cell populations were isolated with positive isolation kits from Invitrogen. What the study reported, not specific to this receptor: Because the same donors could not be followed over many years, the conclusions depended on cross-sectional statistical analysis. Compared with coincidental sharing between unrelated individuals, out-of-frame TCR alpha sequences shared between twins had an excess of sequences with low generation probability. Fewer insertions were carried by abundant cord blood beta clonotypes, a similar but weaker trend appeared in young adult naive repertoires, and no such trend appeared in memory repertoires. Recombination models systematically underestimated out-of-frame TCR alpha sharing in monozygotic twins but agreed with sharing between unrelated individuals. Zero-insertion analyses could be partly confounded by invariant T cells such as MAIT and iNKT, though diverse VJ usage argued against such confounding for most clonotypes. Excess twin sharing in beta out-of-frame sequences was weaker because fewer shared sequences lowered the signal-to-noise ratio.

In its sample, this clonotype was seen many times. What antigen it recognizes has not been identified. No per-base quality is available; no much larger clone lies one base away. Measured from the cysteine to the phenylalanine, the CDR3 is 14 residues long. The kept DNA is CDR3 alone, 42 bases in frame from the first base. Trimming at the junction amounts to 0 bases on V and 5 bases on J, and the germline ends lie 8 bases apart. Looking up the germline V gene yields CDR1 LGHNA and CDR2 YSLEER. The same data also contributed to another study, on yellow fever vaccine responses in identical twins. Taken from the second paper: The T cell response to vaccination in identical twins was reported by the authors to appear partly convergent and partly personalized. The study precisely tracked vaccine-responding T cell clones in identical twins.

Sequences were obtained from CD8+ T cells sorted from blood. This TCR was sampled from a woman in her late teens or twenties in good health. In this chain, TRBV4-3 is recombined with TRBJ2-1; the D gene remains uncertain. The CDR3 region has the sequence CASSQDTANNEQFF. The sequence in DNA is TGCGCCAGCAGCCAAGATACAGCGAACAATGAGCAGTTCTTC.